This TCR beta chain was sequenced in a study of cytomegalovirus exposure and HLA in healthy donors. Whole-study findings and limits: Earlier results showed most TCR beta V segments being productive about 87% or about 30% of the time. A link between a missense DCLRE1C variant and TCR beta V- and J-gene trimming emerged from a later analysis. Association with HLA alleles at 0.05 false discovery rate was found for 16,951 TCR beta sequences in a later analysis.

About this clone: Its specificity is unknown. A read error may account for a junction end that differs from germline.

In the PCR, 60 Vbeta and 13 Jbeta primers were used. Repertoires were generated with immunoSEQ multiplex PCR, while TCRdb's copy carries only in-frame clones and drops some. The sample lists around 220,000 clones, around three quarters occurring once. The study sampled nominally healthy donors, though unrecorded immune exposures were likely. The CDR3 runs to 15 residues. Germline V lookup: CDR1 SEHNR, CDR2 FQNEAQ (reference sequence). Sequenced sample: PBMCs. This chain connects TRBV7-9 to TRBJ1-1, with D perhaps matching TRBD1 (6 bases). The sequence came from a man aged 40-50 years in good health and CMV-seronegative. The CDR3 coding sequence is TGTTCCAGCAGCTTAGTTGCAGGGGTGGGCACTGAAGCTTTCTTT. Translating it yields CSSSLVAGVGTEAFF.